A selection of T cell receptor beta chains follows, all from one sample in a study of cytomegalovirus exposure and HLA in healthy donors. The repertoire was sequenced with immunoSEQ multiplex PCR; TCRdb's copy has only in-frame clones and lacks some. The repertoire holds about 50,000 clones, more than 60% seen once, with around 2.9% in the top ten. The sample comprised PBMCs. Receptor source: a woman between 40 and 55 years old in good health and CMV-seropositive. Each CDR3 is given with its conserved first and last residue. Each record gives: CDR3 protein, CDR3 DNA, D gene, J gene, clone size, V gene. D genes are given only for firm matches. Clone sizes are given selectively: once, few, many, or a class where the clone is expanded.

CDR3: CASSARIGDQHF
DNA: TGTGCCAGCAGTGCGAGAATCGGGGACCAGCATTTT
D: NA
J: TRBJ1-5
size: NA
V: TRBV6-1

CDR3: CASSQDIGETQYF
DNA: TGTGCCAGCAGCCAAGATATCGGGGAGACCCAGTACTTC
D: NA
J: TRBJ2-5
size: NA
V: TRBV4-2

CDR3: CATSRDRREYEQYF
DNA: TGTGCCACCAGCAGAGATCGAAGAGAATACGAGCAGTACTTC
D: NA
J: TRBJ2-7
size: once
V: TRBV15

CDR3: CASSLLGVGNIQYF
DNA: TGTGCCAGCAGCTTACTCGGGGTAGGAAACATTCAGTACTTC
D: NA
J: TRBJ2-4
size: NA
V: TRBV7-8

CDR3: CASSGQLNTEAFF
DNA: TGTGCCAGTAGTGGACAGCTGAACACTGAAGCTTTCTTT
D: NA
J: TRBJ1-1
size: NA
V: TRBV19

CDR3: CASQTVARTGELFF
DNA: TGTGCCAGCCAGACAGTAGCTCGCACCGGGGAGCTGTTTTTT
D: NA
J: TRBJ2-2
size: NA
V: TRBV7-3

CDR3: CASSQGGLQSTQYF
DNA: TGTGCCAGCAGCCAAGGGGGGCTACAGAGTACGCAGTATTTT
D: NA
J: TRBJ2-3
size: NA
V: TRBV4-2

CDR3: CASSSGGASKNIQYF
DNA: TGTGCCAGCAGTTCAGGTGGGGCGTCCAAAAACATTCAGTACTTC
D: NA
J: TRBJ2-4
size: NA
V: TRBV27

CDR3: CAIRPNSDTQYF
DNA: TGTGCCATCAGACCGAACTCAGATACGCAGTATTTT
D: NA
J: TRBJ2-3
size: NA
V: TRBV10-3

CDR3: CASSFSGGLVETQYF
DNA: TGTGCCAGCAGTTTCTCTGGTGGGCTGGTAGAGACCCAGTACTTC
D: NA
J: TRBJ2-5
size: NA
V: TRBV28

CDR3: CASRARGATDTQYF
DNA: TGTGCCAGTAGGGCCCGGGGGGCAACAGATACGCAGTATTTT
D: NA
J: TRBJ2-3
size: NA
V: TRBV19

CDR3: CASSYKTGGLTEAFF
DNA: TGCGCCAGCAGCTACAAGACAGGGGGCCTCACTGAAGCTTTCTTT
D: TRBD1
J: TRBJ1-1
size: NA
V: TRBV4-3

CDR3: CASRHDRGGQPQHF
DNA: TGTGCAAGTCGCCACGACAGGGGTGGGCAGCCCCAGCATTTT
D: NA
J: TRBJ1-5
size: once
V: TRBV12-2

CDR3: CSVEGPLGDTSWNEQFF
DNA: TGCAGCGTTGAGGGGCCCTTGGGGGACACCTCCTGGAATGAGCAGTTCTTC
D: NA
J: TRBJ2-1
size: NA
V: TRBV29-1

CDR3: CASSGGQGLNTEAFF
DNA: TGCGCCAGCAGCGGTGGACAGGGCCTGAACACTGAAGCTTTCTTT
D: TRBD1
J: TRBJ1-1
size: NA
V: TRBV5-1

CDR3: CASSTTGGTSFGGYTF
DNA: TGTGCCAGTAGTACCACCGGGGGGACCAGTTTCGGAGGCTACACCTTC
D: NA
J: TRBJ1-2
size: NA
V: TRBV19

CDR3: CASSGPAGNYNSPLHF
DNA: TGTGCCAGCAGTGGACCCGCGGGGAACTATAATTCACCCCTCCACTTT
D: NA
J: TRBJ1-6
size: NA
V: TRBV6-1

CDR3: CASSQQASREQYF
DNA: TGTGCCAGCAGCCAACAGGCGAGTAGGGAGCAATACTTC
D: NA
J: TRBJ2-7
size: NA
V: TRBV14

CDR3: CASSAGRGNQPQHF
DNA: TGTGCCAGCAGCGCCGGGAGGGGGAATCAGCCCCAGCATTTT
D: NA
J: TRBJ1-5
size: NA
V: TRBV6-5

CDR3: CASSLWDRANGYTF
DNA: TGTGCCAGCAGCTTATGGGACAGGGCAAATGGCTACACCTTC
D: TRBD1
J: TRBJ1-2
size: once
V: TRBV7-3

CDR3: CASIAERGGQATKTGELFF
DNA: TGTGCCAGTATAGCAGAAAGGGGGGGACAGGCGACGAAGACCGGGGAGCTGTTTTTT
D: NA
J: TRBJ2-2
size: NA
V: TRBV19